This T cell receptor beta chain was profiled in a study of cytomegalovirus exposure and HLA in healthy donors. Study-wide context: Early release data held 75 million to 90 million unique TCRs from HLA-typed donors.

The primer mix had 60 Vbeta and 13 Jbeta primers. TCRdb keeps only in-frame clones here, not all; method: immunoSEQ multiplex PCR. The sample consists of about 110,000 clones, approximately 74% of them appearing once. V lost 4 bases and J 1 base, leaving 13 bases between the germline ends. Germline V gene sequence: CDR1 GTSNPN, CDR2 SVGIG (reference sequence). CDR3 length equals 14 residues. Overall study findings and caveats: When a later analysis was performed, an Asian-associated ancestry cluster reportedly had fewer N-insertions than the 666-donor mean.

As regards this clone: Its antigen remains unidentified.

The sample comprised PBMCs. The sequence was obtained from a woman in her 40s in good health and CMV-seropositive. J is TRBJ1-1 and V is TRBV30; D not resolved. The CDR3 loop reads CAWTPSPSNTEAFF. In DNA, the CDR3 is TGTGCCTGGACCCCCTCTCCCTCGAACACTGAAGCTTTCTTT.